This T cell receptor (beta chain) derives from a study of metastatic and nonmetastatic thyroid tumors. General observations from the study: In blood and tumor, TCR beta diversity was reportedly significantly higher in malignant thyroid tumors than in benign nodules.

This clone showed up just a few times. Antigen: not known. Each patient came to thyroid surgery without any prior treatment (of any kind). The V and J ends lost 2 bases and 5 bases respectively, with 6 bases between them. Germline V gene sequence: CDR1 MNHNS, CDR2 SASEGT. The CDR3 extends over 12 amino acids. TCRdb reprocessed the PCR reads via MiXCR. The sample lists some 26,000 clones, roughly 3.7% seen once, with around 2.9% in the top ten. The source material was blood. The clonotype was recovered from a male donor with papillary thyroid cancer or a benign thyroid nodule (not recorded which). Some clones in this sample may be carry-over from other donors' samples. The chain combines TRBV6-1 with TRBJ1-2; D not resolved. The CDR3 reads CASSERQYGYTF. DNA for the CDR3: TGTGCCAGCAGTGAAAGGCAGTATGGCTACACCTTC.